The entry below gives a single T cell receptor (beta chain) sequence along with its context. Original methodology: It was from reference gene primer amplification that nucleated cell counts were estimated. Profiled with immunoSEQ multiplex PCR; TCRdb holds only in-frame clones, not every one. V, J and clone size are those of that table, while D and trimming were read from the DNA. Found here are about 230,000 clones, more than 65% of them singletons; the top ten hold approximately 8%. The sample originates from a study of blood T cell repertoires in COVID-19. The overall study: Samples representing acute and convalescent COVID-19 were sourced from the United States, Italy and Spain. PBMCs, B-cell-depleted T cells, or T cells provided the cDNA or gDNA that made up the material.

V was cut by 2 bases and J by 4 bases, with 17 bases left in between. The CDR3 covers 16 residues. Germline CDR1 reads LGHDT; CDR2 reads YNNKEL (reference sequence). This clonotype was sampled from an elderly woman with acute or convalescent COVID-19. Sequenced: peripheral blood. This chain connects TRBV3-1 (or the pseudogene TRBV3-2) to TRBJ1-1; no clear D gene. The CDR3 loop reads CASSQTRVHVPTEAFF. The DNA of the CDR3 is TGTGCCAGCAGCCAAACTAGGGTACATGTTCCCACTGAAGCTTTCTTT.